The 13 T cell receptor beta chains below come from one sample, sequenced in a study of T-cell memory formation after mild COVID-19. TCRdb reprocessed the 5' RACE reads with MiXCR, giving one entry per CDR3 protein. The sample lists 40,000 to 60,000 distinct CDR3 sequences; around 10% were seen once. Sequencing input: PBMCs or a T cell subset sorted from them (not recorded which). These receptors originate from an adult woman who had mild COVID-19 (a few samples of this study predate the infection). Cell type and time point are not known.

Many counts were recorded for this clonotype. The chain links TRBV9 to TRBJ2-3; 7 nucleotides align to TRBD2. J lost 2 bases, V lost 0 bases, and 6 bases had no gene match. From germline, CDR1 is SGDLS and CDR2 YYNGEE. This CDR3 has 16 amino acids. CDR3 sequence (DNA): TGTGCCAGCAGCGTAGTCGCGGGAGCCGTCACAGATACGCAGTATTTT. Amino acid sequence: CASSVVAGAVTDTQYF.

This clonotype has just a few counts. V gene TRBV24-1 combines with J gene TRBJ2-5; TRBD1 matches 8 bases. The V segment lost 4 bases and the J segment 2 bases; nucleotides outside the gene matches: 8. The length of the CDR3 is 16 residues. Per germline, CDR1 KGHDR and CDR2 SFDVKD. DNA of the CDR3: TGTGCCACCAGTGACACAAGGACAGGGAAACAAGAGACCCAGTACTTC. Protein product: CATSDTRTGKQETQYF.

Many counts were recorded for this clonotype. The chain couples TRBV6-4 to TRBJ2-3; perhaps TRBD2 as D (6 bases). Germline V gene data show CDR1 as MRHNA and CDR2 as SNTAGT. Trimming shortened V by 4 bases and J by 6 bases, and 14 bases separated the two germline ends. The CDR3 is 14 residues long. CDR3 in DNA: TGTGCCAGCAGTGCGGGGGTGACGCCGGATACGCAGTATTTT. Protein product: CASSAGVTPDTQYF.

In this sample, this clonotype is medium-sized. Written as DNA, the CDR3 is TGTGCCAGCAGTTACTCGATGATCGGGACTAGCGGGAGATATGAGCAGTTCTTC. Residues: CASSYSMIGTSGRYEQFF. The chain has TRBV6-5 and TRBJ2-1; 14 nucleotides agree with TRBD2. CDR3 length: 18 amino acids. V dropped 0 bases and J dropped 8; count of bases not matched to a gene: 9. In germline, CDR1 is MNHEY, CDR2 SVGAGI.

The V gene is TRBV27, the J gene TRBJ1-6; 8 nucleotides align to TRBD1. The V gene end was trimmed by 5 bases and the J gene end by 6 bases; junction bases not matched to a gene: 6. The CDR3 sequence is 15 residues long. The V gene's germline CDR1 is MNHEY and CDR2 SMNVEV (reference sequence). The CDR3 sequence is CASSRRTGSNSPLHF. CDR3 nucleotides: TGTGCCAGCAGTCGGCGGACAGGGTCTAATTCACCCCTCCACTTT.

This clonotype came up a few times. V is TRBV13 and J is TRBJ2-7, with TRBD1 matching over 11 bases. This CDR3 spans 15 amino acids. CDR1 is PRHDT, CDR2 FYEKMQ, per germline (reference sequence). J was trimmed by 3 bases and V by 5 bases; bases with no gene match: 6. CDR3 region: CASSDRDRGSYEQYF. The CDR3 DNA reads TGTGCCAGCAGCGACCGGGACAGGGGGAGCTACGAGCAGTACTTC.

Of note for this clonotype: A much bigger clone sits one base away, suggesting this may be a read error. J is TRBJ2-2 and V is TRBV4-2; D is undetermined. Germline V gives CDR1 LGHNA, CDR2 YNFKEQ. The CDR3 contains 17 residues. The CDR3 nucleotides are TGTGCCAGCAGCCACGACACCCAGGACCCCTACACCGGAGAGCTGTTTTTT. Its translation: CASSHDTQDPYTGELFF.

The chain recombines TRBV5-6 with TRBJ1-1; no definite D call. CDR1 is SGHDT and CDR2 is YYEEEE in the germline V gene. This CDR3 comprises 13 residues. V lost 4 bases and J lost 7, with 14 bases in between. The CDR3 protein is CASSIWEAREAFF. DNA of the CDR3: TGTGCCAGCAGCATCTGGGAGGCCCGTGAAGCTTTCTTT.

This clonotype was found many times. V usage is TRBV7-9 and J usage is TRBJ2-2; no definite D call. Germline values: CDR1 SEHNR, CDR2 FQNEAQ (reference sequence). The CDR3 runs to 11 residues. V gave up 6 bases and J gave up 6 bases, with 5 bases separating them. CDR3 in DNA: TGTGCCAGCAGTATATCCGGGGAGCTGTTTTTT. Protein: CASSISGELFF. Full variable domain (rest looked up from reference TRBV7-9 and TRBJ2-2): DTGVSQNPRHKITKRGQNVTFRCDPISEHNRLYWYRQTLGQGPEFLTYFQNEAQLEKSRLLSDRFSAERPKGSFSTLEIQRTEQGDSAMYLCASSISGELFFGEGSRLTVL.

This chain joins TRBV5-1 and TRBJ2-7, with D maybe TRBD1 (6 bases). CDR3 length: 16 residues. The germline V and J ends were trimmed by 0 bases and 2 bases, with 15 bases remaining between them. Germline V gene sequence: CDR1 SGHRS, CDR2 YFSETQ. Here the CDR3 DNA reads TGCGCCAGCAGCTTGGGAGCTCAGGGGTATACCTACGAGCAGTACTTC. This encodes CASSLGAQGYTYEQYF.

The chain joins TRBV4-1 to TRBJ1-4; 10 nucleotides match TRBD1. This CDR3 comprises 16 residues. Germline trimming cut 4 bases from V and 2 bases from J; bases unmatched to any gene: 4. The germline CDR1 and CDR2 sequences are MGHRA and YSYEKL. CDR3 amino acids: CASSRDRGPTNEKLFF. The CDR3 DNA follows: TGCGCCAGCAGCCGTGACAGGGGGCCGACTAATGAAAAACTGTTTTTT.

This clonotype has at least ten counts. The chain is built from TRBV4-3 and TRBJ1-1; TRBD1 is a possible D gene (5 bases). Germline loops: CDR1 LGHNA, CDR2 YSLEER. The ends were cut back, 1 base at V and 1 base at J, with 13 bases in the middle. The CDR3 length is 16 residues. The CDR3 loop is CASSQGGRARNTEAFF. CDR3 in DNA: TGCGCCAGCAGCCAAGGGGGGAGAGCTAGGAACACTGAAGCTTTCTTT.

This chain joins TRBV5-1 and TRBJ2-5; TRBD2 is a possible D gene (6 bases). The CDR3 runs to 16 residues. The germline CDR1 and CDR2 sequences are SGHRS and YFSETQ. V was shortened by 0 bases and J by 3 bases, with 15 bases between the two germline ends. The CDR3 region is CASSLAEGTVKETQYF. The CDR3, as DNA: TGCGCCAGCAGCTTGGCGGAGGGTACGGTAAAAGAGACCCAGTACTTC.